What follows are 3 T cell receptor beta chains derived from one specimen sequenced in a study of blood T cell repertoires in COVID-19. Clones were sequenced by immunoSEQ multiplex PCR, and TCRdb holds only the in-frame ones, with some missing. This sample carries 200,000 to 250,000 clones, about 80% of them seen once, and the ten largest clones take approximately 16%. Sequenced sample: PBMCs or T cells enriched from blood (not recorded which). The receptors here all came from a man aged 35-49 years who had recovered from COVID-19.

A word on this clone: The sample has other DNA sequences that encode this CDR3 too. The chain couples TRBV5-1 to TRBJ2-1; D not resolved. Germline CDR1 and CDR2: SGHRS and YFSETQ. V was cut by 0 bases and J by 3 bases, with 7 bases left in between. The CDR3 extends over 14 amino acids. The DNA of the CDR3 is TGCGCCAGCAGCTTGGGCGATAGCTACAATGAGCAGTTCTTC. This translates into CASSLGDSYNEQFF.

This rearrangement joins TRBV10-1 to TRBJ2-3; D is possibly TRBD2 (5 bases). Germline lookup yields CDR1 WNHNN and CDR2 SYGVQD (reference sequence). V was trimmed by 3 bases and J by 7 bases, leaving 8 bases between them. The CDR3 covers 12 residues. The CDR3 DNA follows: TGCGCCAGCAGTGAAGCGGTAAATACGCAGTATTTT. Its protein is CASSEAVNTQYF.

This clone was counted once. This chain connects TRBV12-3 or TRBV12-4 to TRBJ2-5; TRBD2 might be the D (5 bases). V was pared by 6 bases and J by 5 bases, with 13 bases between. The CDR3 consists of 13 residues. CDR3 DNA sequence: TGTGCCAGCAGCCGGGGTCCCGGGGAGACCCAGTACTTC. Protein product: CASSRGPGETQYF.